This TCR beta chain was observed in a study of blood T cell repertoires in COVID-19. Clones were sequenced by immunoSEQ multiplex PCR, and TCRdb holds only the in-frame ones, with some missing. The table lists 150,000 to 200,000 clones, less than 85% of them singletons. Per germline, CDR1 MNHNS and CDR2 SASEGT. The CDR3 sequence is 15 residues long. V lost 2 bases, J lost 10 bases, and 20 bases lay in between. This chain connects TRBV6-1 to TRBJ2-5; possible D gene TRBD2, 5 bases. The specimen was PBMCs or T cells enriched from blood (not recorded which). This clonotype was obtained from a man aged 50 to 59 who had recovered from COVID-19. The CDR3 coding sequence is TGTGCCAGCAGTGAAAATAGGACTCCTACCCAGGTCCAGTACTTC. Protein product: CASSENRTPTQVQYF.